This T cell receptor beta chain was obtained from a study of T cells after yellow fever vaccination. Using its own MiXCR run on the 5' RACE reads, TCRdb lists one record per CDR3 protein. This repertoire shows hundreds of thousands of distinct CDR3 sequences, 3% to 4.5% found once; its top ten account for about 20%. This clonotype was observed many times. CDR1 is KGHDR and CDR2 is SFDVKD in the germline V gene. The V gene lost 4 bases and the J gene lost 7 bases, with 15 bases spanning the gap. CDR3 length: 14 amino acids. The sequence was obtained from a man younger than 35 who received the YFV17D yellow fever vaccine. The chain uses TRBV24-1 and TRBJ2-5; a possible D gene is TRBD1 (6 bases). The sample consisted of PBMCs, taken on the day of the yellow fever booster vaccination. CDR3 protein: CATSEGRQEGTQYF. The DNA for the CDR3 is TGTGCCACCAGTGAGGGGAGACAGGAAGGGACCCAGTACTTC.